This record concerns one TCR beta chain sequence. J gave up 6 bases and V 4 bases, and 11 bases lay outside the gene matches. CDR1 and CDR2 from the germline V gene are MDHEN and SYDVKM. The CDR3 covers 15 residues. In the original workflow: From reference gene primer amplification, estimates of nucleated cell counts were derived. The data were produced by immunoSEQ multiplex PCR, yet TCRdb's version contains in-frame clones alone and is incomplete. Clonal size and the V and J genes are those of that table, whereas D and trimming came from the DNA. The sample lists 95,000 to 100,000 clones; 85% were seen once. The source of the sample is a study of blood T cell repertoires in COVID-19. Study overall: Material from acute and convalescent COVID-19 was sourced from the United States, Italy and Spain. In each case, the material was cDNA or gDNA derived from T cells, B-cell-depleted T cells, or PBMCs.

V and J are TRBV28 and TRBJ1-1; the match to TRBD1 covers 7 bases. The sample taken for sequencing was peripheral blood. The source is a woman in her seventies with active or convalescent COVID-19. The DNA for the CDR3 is TGTGCCAGCAGTTCCCCACAGGGGCGGGTCGCTGAAGCTTTCTTT. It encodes CASSSPQGRVAEAFF.